This TCR beta chain was retrieved from a study of CD8 T cells in ankylosing spondylitis. This clonotype was observed at least ten times. The antigen remains undetermined. Germline V gene sequence: CDR1 LGHNA, CDR2 YSLEER. This CDR3 spans 14 amino acids. V was clipped by 3 bases and J by 1 base, with 9 bases between them. One entry per CDR3 protein, called by TCRdb with MiXCR from the 5' RACE reads. The sample carries a few hundred thousand distinct CDR3 sequences, about 7% recorded once. Notes on the study in general: For ankylosing spondylitis blood, a TCR beta motif of under ten highly homologous variants appeared characteristic. Reactive arthritis synovial fluid and blood previously showed some of these motif variants.

Sample: blood, either unsorted or a sorted T cell fraction (not recorded which). The gene calls are TRBV4-3 and TRBJ1-1; perhaps TRBD1 as D (5 bases). This TCR came from a male donor with ankylosing spondylitis. CDR3 nucleotides: TGCGCCAGCAGCCACATCACAGGGAACACTGAAGCTTTCTTT. It encodes CASSHITGNTEAFF.